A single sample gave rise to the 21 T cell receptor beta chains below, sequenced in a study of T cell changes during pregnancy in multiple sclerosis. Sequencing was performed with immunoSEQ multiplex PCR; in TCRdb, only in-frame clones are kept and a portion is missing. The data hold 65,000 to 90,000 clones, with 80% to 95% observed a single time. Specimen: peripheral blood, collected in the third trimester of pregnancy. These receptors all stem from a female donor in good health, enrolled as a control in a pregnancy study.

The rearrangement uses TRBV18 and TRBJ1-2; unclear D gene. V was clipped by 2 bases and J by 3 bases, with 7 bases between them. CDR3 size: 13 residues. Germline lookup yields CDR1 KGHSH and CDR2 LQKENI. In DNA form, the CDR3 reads TGTGCCAGCTCACCAGAAACAGACTATGGCTACACCTTC. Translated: CASSPETDYGYTF.

The CDR3 DNA follows: TGCGCCAGCAGCTGGGGGGGGGAACAGCCCCAGCATTTT. Protein: CASSWGGEQPQHF. The V and J genes are TRBV5-1 and TRBJ1-5, with D tentatively TRBD1 (5 bases). CDR3 length: 13 residues. CDR1 and CDR2 from the germline V gene are SGHRS and YFSETQ. V lost 3 bases and J 7 bases, leaving 11 bases between the germline ends.

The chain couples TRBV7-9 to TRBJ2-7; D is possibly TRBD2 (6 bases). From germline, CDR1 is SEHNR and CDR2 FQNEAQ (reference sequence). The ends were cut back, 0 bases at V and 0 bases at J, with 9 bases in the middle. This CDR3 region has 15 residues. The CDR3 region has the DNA TGTGCCAGCAGCTTAGCTGGGGGGAACTCCTACGAGCAGTACTTC. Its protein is CASSLAGGNSYEQYF.

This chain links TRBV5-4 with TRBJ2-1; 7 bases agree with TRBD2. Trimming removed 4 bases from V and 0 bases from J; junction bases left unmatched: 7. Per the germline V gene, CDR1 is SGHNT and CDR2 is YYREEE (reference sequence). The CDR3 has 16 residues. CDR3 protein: CASSPNSGSSYNEQFF. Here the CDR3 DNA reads TGTGCCAGCAGCCCAAATAGCGGGTCCTCCTACAATGAGCAGTTCTTC. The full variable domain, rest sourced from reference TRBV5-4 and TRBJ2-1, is ETGVTQSPTHLIKTRGQQVTLRCSSQSGHNTVSWYQQALGQGPQFIFQYYREEENGRGNFPPRFSGLQFPNYSSELNVNALELDDSALYLCASSPNSGSSYNEQFFGPGTRLTVL.

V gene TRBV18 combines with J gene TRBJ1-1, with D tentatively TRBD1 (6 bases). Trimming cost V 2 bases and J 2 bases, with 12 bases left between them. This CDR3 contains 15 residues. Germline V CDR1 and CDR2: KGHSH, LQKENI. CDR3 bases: TGTGCCAGCTCACCAAGGGACACGCTAAACACTGAAGCTTTCTTT. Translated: CASSPRDTLNTEAFF.

CDR3 residues: CASSGPGGDEQYF. CDR3 sequence (DNA): TGCGCCAGCAGCGGGCCCGGGGGGGACGAGCAGTACTTC. The gene calls are TRBV5-1 and TRBJ2-7; 8 bases fit TRBD2. The length of the CDR3 is 13 residues. V shed 4 bases, J shed 5 bases, and the junction held 5 bases outside the gene matches. Looked up from germline, CDR1 is SGHRS and CDR2 is YFSETQ.

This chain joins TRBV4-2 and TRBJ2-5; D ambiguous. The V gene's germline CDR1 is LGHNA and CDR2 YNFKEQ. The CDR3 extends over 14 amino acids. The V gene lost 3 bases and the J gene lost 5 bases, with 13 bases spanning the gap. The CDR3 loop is CASSHNSRRETQYF. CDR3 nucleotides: TGTGCCAGCAGCCACAACAGCAGAAGGGAGACCCAGTACTTC.

The CDR3 sequence: CASSLSAGTGQETQYF. CDR3 coding DNA: TGTGCCAGCAGTCTCAGCGCCGGGACAGGGCAAGAGACCCAGTACTTC. This sequence joins TRBV6-6 and TRBJ2-5, with 9 bases identical to TRBD1. Germline values: CDR1 MNHNY, CDR2 SVGAGI (reference sequence). Trimming cost V 5 bases and J 2 bases; bases outside gene matches: 9. The CDR3 totals 16 residues.

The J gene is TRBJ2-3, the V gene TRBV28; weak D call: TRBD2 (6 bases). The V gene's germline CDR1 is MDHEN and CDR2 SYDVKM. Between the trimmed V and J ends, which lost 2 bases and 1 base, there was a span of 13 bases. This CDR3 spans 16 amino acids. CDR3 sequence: CASSLISGLGTDTQYF. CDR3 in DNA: TGTGCCAGCAGTTTAATCAGCGGGCTCGGCACAGATACGCAGTATTTT.

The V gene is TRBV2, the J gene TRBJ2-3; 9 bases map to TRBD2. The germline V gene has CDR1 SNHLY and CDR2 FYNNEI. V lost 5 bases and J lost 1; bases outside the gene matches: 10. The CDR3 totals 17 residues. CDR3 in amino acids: CASSLLAGTGGTDTQYF. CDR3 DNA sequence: TGTGCCAGCAGTCTGCTAGCGGGAACGGGGGGCACAGATACGCAGTATTTT.

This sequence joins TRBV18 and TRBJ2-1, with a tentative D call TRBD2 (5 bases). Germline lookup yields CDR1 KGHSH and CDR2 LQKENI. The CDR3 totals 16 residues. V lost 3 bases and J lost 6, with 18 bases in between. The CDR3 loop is CASSPYTRSSGNEQFF. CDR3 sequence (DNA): TGTGCCAGCTCACCCTATACTAGGTCGAGTGGCAATGAGCAGTTCTTC.

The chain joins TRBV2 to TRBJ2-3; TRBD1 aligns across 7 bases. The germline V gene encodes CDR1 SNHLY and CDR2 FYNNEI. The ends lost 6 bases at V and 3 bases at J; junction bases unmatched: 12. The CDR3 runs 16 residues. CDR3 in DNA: TGTGCCAGCAGAGAAAGGCCGGGACAGTCGACAGATACGCAGTATTTT. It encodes CASRERPGQSTDTQYF.

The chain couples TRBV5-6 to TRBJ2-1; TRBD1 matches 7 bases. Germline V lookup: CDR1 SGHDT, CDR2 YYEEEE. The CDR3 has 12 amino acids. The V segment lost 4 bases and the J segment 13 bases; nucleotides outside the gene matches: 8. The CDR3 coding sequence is TGTGCCAGCAGCGGACAGGCCCCCGGACAGTTCTTC. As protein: CASSGQAPGQFF.

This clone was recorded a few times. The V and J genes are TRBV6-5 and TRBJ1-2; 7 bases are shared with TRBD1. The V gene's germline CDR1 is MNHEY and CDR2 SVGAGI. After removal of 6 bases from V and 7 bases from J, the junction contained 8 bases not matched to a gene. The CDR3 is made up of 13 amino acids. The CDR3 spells CASSVGGVGGYTF. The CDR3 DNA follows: TGTGCCAGCAGCGTAGGGGGCGTTGGTGGCTACACCTTC.

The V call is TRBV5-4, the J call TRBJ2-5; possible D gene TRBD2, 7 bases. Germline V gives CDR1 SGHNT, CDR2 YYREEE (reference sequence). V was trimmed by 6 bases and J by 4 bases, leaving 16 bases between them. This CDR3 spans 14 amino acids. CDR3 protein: CASTWGGAGETQYF. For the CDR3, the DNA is TGTGCCAGCACCTGGGGGGGGGCGGGAGAGACCCAGTACTTC.

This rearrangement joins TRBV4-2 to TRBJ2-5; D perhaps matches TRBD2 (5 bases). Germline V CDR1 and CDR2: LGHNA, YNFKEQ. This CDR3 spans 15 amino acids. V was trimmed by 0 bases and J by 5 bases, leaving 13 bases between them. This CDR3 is CASSQDRGSAETQYF. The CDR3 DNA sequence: TGTGCCAGCAGCCAAGATCGGGGTAGCGCCGAGACCCAGTACTTC.

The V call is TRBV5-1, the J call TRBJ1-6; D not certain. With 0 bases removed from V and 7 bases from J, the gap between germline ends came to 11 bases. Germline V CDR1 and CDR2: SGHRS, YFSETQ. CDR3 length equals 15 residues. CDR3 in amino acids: CASSLATGSNSPLHF. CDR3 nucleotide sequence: TGCGCCAGCAGCTTGGCCACGGGGAGCAATTCACCCCTCCACTTT. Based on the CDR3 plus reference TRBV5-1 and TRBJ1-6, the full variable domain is KAGVTQTPRYLIKTRGQQVTLSCSPISGHRSVSWYQQTPGQGLQFLFEYFSETQRNKGNFPGRFSGRQFSNSRSEMNVSTLELGDSALYLCASSLATGSNSPLHFGNGTRLTVT.

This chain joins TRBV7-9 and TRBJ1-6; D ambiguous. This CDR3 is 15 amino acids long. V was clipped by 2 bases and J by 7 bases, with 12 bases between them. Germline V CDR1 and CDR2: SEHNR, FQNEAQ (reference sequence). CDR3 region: CASSLTREANSPLHF. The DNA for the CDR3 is TGTGCCAGCAGCTTAACCCGGGAGGCAAATTCACCCCTCCACTTT.

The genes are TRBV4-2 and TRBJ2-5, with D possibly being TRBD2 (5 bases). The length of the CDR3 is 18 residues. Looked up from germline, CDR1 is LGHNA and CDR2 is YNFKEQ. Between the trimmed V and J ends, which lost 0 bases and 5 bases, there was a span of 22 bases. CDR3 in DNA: TGTGCCAGCAGCCAAGATTGGAGGACGTCCGGGATAGGGGAGACCCAGTACTTC. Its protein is CASSQDWRTSGIGETQYF.

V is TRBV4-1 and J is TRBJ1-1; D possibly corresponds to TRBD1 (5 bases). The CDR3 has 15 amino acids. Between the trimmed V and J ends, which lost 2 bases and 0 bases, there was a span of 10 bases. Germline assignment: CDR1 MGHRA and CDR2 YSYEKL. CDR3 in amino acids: CASSQIWGVNTEAFF. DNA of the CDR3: TGCGCCAGCAGCCAAATCTGGGGCGTGAACACTGAAGCTTTCTTT.

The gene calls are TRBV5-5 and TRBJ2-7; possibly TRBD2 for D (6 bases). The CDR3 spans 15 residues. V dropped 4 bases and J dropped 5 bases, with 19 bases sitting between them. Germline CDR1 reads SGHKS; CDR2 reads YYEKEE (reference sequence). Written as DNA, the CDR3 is TGTGCCAGCAGCCCCACCGCGGGGTCCCTCCACGAGCAGTACTTC. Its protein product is CASSPTAGSLHEQYF.